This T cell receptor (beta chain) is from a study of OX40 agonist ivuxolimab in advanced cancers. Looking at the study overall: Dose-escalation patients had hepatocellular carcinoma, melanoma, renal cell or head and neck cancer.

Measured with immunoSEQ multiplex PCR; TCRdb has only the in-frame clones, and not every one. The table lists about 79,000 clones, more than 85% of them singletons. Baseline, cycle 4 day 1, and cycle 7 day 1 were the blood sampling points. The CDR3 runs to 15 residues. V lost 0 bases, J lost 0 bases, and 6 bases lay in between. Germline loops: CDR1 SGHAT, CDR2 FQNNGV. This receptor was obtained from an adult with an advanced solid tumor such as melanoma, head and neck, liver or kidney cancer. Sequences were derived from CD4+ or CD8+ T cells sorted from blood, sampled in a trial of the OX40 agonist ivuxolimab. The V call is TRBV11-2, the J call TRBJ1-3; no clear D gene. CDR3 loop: CASSLEPASGNTIYF. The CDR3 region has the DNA TGTGCCAGCAGCTTAGAGCCAGCCTCTGGAAACACCATATATTTT.